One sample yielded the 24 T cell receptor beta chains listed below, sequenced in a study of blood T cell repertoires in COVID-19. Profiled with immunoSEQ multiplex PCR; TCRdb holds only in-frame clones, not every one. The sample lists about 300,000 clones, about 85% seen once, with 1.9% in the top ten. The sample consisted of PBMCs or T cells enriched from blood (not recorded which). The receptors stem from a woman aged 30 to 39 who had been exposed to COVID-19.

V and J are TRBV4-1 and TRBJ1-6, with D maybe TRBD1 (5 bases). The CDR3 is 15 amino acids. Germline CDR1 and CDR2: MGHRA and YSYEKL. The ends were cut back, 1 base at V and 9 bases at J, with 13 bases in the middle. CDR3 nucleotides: TGCGCCAGCAGCCAAGGGACAAAAGGGTTTTCACCCCTCCACTTT. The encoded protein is CASSQGTKGFSPLHF.

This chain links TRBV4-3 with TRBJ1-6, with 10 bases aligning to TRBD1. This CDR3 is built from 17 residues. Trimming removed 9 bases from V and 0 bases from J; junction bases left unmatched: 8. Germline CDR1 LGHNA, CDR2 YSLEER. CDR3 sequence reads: CASRDRGIYSYNSPLHF. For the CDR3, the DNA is TGCGCCAGTAGGGACAGGGGAATTTACTCCTATAATTCACCCCTCCACTTT.

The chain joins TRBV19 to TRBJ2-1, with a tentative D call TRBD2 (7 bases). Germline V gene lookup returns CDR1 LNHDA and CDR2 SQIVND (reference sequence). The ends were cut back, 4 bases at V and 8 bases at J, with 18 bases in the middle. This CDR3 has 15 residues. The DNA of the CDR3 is TGTGCCAGTAGTACCTCGGGGGGCAGTAACCATGAGCAGTTCTTC. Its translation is CASSTSGGSNHEQFF.

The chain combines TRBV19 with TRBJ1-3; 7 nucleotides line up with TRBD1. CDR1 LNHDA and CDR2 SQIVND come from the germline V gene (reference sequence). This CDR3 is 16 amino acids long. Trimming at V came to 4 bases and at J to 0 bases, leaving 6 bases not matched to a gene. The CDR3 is CASSKMDRSSGNTIYF. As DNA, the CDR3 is TGTGCCAGTAGTAAAATGGACAGGAGCTCTGGAAACACCATATATTTT. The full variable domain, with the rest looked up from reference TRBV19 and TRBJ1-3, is DGGITQSPKYLFRKEGQNVTLSCEQNLNHDAMYWYRQDPGQGLRLIYYSQIVNDFQKGDIAEGYSVSREKKESFPLTVTSAQKNPTAFYLCASSKMDRSSGNTIYFGEGSWLTVV.

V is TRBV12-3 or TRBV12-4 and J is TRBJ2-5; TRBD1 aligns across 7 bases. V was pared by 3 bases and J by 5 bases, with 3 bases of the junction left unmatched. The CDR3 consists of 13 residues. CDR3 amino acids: CASSLLQGETQYF. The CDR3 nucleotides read TGTGCCAGCAGTTTGCTACAGGGGGAGACCCAGTACTTC.

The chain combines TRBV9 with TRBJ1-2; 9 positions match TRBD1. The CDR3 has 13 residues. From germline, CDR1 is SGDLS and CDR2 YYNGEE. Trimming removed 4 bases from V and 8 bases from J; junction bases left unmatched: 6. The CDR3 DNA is TGTGCCAGCAGCACGGGACAGGGCGACGGCTACACCTTC. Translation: CASSTGQGDGYTF.

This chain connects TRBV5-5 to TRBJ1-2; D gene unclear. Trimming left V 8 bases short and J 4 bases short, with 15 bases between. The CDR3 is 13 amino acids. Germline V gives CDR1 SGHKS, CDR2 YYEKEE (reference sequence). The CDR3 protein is CARLVRIPYGYTF. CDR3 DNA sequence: TGTGCCAGACTAGTTCGGATTCCCTATGGCTACACCTTC.

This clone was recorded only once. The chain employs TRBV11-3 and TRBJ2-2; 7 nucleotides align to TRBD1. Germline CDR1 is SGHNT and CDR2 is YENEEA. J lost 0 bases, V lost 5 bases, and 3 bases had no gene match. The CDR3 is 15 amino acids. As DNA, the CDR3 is TGTGCCAGCAGCACGACAGGGTCGAACACCGGGGAGCTGTTTTTT. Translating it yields CASSTTGSNTGELFF.

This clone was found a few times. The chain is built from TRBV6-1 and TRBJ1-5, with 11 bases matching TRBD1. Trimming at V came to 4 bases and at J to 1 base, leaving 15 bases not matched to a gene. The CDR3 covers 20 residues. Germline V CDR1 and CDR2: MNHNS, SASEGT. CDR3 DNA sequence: TGTGCCAGCAGTGGGAAAGTTGGGACAGGGGGGATTCAGAGCAATCAGCCCCAGCATTTT. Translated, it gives CASSGKVGTGGIQSNQPQHF.

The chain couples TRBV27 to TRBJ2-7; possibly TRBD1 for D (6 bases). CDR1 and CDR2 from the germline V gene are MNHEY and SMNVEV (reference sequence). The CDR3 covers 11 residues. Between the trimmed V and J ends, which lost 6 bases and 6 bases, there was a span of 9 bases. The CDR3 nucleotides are TGTGCCAGCAGCCGAGGGGGCGAGCAGTACTTC. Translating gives CASSRGGEQYF.

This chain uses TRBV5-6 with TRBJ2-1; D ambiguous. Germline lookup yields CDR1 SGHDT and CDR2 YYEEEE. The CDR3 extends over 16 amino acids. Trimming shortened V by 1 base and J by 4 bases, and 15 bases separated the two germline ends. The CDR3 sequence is CASSLLVQASYNEQFF. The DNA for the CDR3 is TGTGCCAGCAGCTTGCTGGTGCAGGCGTCTTACAATGAGCAGTTCTTC.

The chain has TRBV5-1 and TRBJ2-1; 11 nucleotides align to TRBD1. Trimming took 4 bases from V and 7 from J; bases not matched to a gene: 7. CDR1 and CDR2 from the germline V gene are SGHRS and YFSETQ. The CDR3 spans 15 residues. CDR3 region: CASSAGQGARNEQFF. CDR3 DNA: TGCGCCAGCAGCGCCGGACAGGGGGCGCGAAATGAGCAGTTCTTC. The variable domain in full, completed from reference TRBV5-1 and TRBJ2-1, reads KAGVTQTPRYLIKTRGQQVTLSCSPISGHRSVSWYQQTPGQGLQFLFEYFSETQRNKGNFPGRFSGRQFSNSRSEMNVSTLELGDSALYLCASSAGQGARNEQFFGPGTRLTVL.

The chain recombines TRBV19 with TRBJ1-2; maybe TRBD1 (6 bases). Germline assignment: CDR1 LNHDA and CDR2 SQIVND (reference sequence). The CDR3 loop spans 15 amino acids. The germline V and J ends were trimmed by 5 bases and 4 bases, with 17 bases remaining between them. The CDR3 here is CASSRSRRGFYGYTF. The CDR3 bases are TGTGCCAGTAGTCGATCCCGCAGGGGCTTCTATGGCTACACCTTC.

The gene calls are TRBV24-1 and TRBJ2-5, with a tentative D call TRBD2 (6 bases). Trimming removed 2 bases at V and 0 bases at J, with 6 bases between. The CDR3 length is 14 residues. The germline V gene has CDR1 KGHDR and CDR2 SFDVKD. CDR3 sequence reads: CATSDWRDQETQYF. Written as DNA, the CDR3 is TGTGCCACCAGTGATTGGAGGGACCAAGAGACCCAGTACTTC.

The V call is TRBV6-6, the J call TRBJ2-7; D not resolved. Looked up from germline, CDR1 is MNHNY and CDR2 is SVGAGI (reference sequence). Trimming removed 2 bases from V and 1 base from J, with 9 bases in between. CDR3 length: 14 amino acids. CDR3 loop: CASSYGRFSYEQYF. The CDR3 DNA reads TGTGCCAGCAGTTACGGCAGGTTTTCCTACGAGCAGTACTTC.

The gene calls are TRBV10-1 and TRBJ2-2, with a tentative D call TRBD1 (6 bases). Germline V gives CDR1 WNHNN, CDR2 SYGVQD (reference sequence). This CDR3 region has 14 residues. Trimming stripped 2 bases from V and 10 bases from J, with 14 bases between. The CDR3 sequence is CASSEPHRAQELFF. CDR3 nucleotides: TGCGCCAGCAGTGAGCCGCACAGGGCCCAGGAGCTGTTTTTT.

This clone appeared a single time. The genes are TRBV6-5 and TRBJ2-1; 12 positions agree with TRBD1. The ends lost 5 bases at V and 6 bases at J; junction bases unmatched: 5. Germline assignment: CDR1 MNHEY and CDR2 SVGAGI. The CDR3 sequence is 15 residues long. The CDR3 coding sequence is TGTGCCAGCAGTCTCCCGGGACAGGGGGCCAATGAGCAGTTCTTC. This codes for CASSLPGQGANEQFF.

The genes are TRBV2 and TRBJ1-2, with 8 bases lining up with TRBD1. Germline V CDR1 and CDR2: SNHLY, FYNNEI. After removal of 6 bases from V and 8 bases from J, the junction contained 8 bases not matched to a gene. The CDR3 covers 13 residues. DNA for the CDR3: TGTGCCAGCAGACTCGACAGGGGAAAAGGCTACACCTTC. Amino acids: CASRLDRGKGYTF.

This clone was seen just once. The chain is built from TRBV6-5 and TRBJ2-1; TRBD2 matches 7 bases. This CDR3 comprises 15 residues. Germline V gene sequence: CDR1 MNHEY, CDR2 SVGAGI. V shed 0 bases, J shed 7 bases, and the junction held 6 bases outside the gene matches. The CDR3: CASSYSASGANEQFF. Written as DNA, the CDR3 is TGTGCCAGCAGTTACTCGGCTAGCGGAGCAAATGAGCAGTTCTTC.

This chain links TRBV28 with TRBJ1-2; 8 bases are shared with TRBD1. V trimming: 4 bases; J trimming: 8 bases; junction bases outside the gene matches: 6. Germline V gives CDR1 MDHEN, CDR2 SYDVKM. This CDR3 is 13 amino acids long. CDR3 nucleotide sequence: TGTGCCAGCAGTTGGGACAGGTACGGCGGCTACACCTTC. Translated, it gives CASSWDRYGGYTF.

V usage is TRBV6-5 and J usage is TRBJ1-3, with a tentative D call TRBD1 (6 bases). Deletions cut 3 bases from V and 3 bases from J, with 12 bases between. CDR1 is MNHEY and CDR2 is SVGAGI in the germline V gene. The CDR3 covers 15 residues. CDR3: CASSYSGARGNTIYF. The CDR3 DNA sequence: TGTGCCAGCAGTTATTCAGGGGCGCGTGGAAACACCATATATTTT.

The CDR3, as DNA: TGTGCCAGCGCCGCGCAGGGCGGCACTGAAGCTTTCTTT. It codes for CASAAQGGTEAFF. J is TRBJ1-1 and V is TRBV7-9; a possible D gene is TRBD1 (5 bases). CDR1 is SEHNR and CDR2 is FQNEAQ in the germline V gene (reference sequence). The germline V and J ends were trimmed by 8 bases and 4 bases, with 14 bases remaining between them. This CDR3 spans 13 amino acids.

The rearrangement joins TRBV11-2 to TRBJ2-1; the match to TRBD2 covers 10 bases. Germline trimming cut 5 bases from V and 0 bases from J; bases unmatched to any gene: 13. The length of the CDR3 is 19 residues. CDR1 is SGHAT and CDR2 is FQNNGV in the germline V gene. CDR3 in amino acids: CASSIRGLAAQSSYNEQFF. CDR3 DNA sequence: TGTGCCAGCAGCATCAGAGGACTAGCGGCCCAGAGCTCCTACAATGAGCAGTTCTTC.

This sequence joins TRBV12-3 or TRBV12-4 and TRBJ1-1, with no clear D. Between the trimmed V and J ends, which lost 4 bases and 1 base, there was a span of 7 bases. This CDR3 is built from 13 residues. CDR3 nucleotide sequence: TGTGCCAGCAGTTGGGCCGGGAACACTGAAGCTTTCTTT. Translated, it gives CASSWAGNTEAFF.